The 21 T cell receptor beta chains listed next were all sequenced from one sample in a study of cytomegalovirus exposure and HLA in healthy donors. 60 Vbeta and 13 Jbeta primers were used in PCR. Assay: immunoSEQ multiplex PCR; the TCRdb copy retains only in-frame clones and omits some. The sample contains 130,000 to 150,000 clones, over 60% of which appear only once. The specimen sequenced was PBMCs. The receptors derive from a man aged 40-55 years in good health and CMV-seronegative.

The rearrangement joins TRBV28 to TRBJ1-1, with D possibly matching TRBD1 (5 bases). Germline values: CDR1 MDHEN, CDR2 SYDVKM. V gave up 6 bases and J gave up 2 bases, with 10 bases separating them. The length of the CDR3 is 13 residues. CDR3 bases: TGTGCCAGCAGGGGGGGGTTCAACACTGAAGCTTTCTTT. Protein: CASRGGFNTEAFF.

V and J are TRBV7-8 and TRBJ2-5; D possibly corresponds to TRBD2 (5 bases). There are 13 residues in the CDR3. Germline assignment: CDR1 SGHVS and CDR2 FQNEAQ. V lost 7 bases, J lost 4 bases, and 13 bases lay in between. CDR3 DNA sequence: TGTGCCAGCACCCCTGGAGGTTCAGAGACCCAGTACTTC. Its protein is CASTPGGSETQYF.

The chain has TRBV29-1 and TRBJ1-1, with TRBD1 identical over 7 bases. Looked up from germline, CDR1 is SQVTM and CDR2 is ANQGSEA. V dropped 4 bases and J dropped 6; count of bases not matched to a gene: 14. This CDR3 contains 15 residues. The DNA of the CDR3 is TGCAGCGTTGGGGGGGAGGCGGGACAGCCTCCTGAAGCTTTCTTT. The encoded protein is CSVGGEAGQPPEAFF.

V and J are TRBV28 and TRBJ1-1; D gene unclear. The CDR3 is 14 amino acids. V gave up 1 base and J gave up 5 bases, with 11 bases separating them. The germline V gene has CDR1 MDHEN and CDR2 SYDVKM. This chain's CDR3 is CASSLSTLGTEAFF. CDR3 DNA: TGTGCCAGCAGTTTATCGACCCTAGGAACTGAAGCTTTCTTT.

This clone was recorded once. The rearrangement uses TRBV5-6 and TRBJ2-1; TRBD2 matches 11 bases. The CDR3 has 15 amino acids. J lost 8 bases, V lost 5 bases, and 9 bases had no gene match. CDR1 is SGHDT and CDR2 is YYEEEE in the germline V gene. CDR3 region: CASRSSGRGWDEQFF. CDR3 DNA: TGTGCCAGCAGGAGTAGCGGGAGGGGGTGGGATGAGCAGTTCTTC.

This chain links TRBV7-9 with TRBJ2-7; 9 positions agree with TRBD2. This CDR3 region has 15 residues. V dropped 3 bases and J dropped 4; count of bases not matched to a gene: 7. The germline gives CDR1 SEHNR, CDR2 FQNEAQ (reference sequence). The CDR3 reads CASSFVAGASYEQYF. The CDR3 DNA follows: TGTGCCAGCAGCTTCGTAGCGGGAGCTTCATACGAGCAGTACTTC.

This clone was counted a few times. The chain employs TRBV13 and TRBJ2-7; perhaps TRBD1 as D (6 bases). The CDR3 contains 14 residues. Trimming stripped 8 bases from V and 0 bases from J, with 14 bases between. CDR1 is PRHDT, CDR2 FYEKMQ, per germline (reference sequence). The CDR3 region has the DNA TGTGCCAGCGGCCAGGGGCCAACCTCCTACGAGCAGTACTTC. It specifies CASGQGPTSYEQYF. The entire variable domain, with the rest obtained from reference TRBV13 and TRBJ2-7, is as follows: AAGVIQSPRHLIKEKRETATLKCYPIPRHDTVYWYQQGPGQDPQFLISFYEKMQSDKGSIPDRFSAQQFSDYHSELNMSSLELGDSALYFCASGQGPTSYEQYFGPGTRLTVT.

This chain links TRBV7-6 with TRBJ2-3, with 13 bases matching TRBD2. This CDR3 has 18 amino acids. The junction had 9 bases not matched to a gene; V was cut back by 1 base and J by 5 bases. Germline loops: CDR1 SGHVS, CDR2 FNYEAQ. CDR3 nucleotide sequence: TGTGCCAGCAGCTTAGAACCCCCGACTAGCGGGGGGAGAGATACGCAGTATTTT. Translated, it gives CASSLEPPTSGGRDTQYF.

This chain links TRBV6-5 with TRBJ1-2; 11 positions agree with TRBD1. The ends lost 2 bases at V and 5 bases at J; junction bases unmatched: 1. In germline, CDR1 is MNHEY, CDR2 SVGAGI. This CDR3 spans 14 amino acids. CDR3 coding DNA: TGTGCCAGCAGTTACGGACAGGGGGCATATGGCTACACCTTC. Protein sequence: CASSYGQGAYGYTF.

This CDR3 reads CASSVSGGPYEQYF. Here the CDR3 DNA reads TGTGCCAGCAGCGTGTCCGGGGGACCCTACGAGCAGTACTTC. The chain uses TRBV9 and TRBJ2-7; D is possibly TRBD2 (6 bases). Germline lookup yields CDR1 SGDLS and CDR2 YYNGEE. The V and J ends lost 2 bases and 2 bases respectively, with 11 bases between them. The CDR3 spans 14 residues.

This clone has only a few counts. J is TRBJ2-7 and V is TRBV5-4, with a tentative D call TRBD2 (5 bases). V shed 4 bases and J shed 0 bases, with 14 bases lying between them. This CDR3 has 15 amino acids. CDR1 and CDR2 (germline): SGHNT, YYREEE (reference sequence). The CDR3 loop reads CASSLLERSSYEQYF. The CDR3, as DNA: TGTGCCAGCAGCCTACTAGAAAGGAGCTCCTACGAGCAGTACTTC.

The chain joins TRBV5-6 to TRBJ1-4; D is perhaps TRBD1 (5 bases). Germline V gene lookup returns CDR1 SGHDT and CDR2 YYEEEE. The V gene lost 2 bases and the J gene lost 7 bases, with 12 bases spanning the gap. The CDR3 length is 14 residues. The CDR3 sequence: CASSFQPGLEKLFF. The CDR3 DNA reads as TGTGCCAGCAGCTTTCAGCCAGGGCTTGAAAAACTGTTTTTT.

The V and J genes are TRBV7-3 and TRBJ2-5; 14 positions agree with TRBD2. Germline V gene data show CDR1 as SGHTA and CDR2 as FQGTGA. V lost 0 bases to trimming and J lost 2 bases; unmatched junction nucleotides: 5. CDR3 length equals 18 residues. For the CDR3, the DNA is TGTGCCAGCAGCTTAACCCCCCGACTAGCGGGGGGGCAAGAGACCCAGTACTTC. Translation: CASSLTPRLAGGQETQYF.

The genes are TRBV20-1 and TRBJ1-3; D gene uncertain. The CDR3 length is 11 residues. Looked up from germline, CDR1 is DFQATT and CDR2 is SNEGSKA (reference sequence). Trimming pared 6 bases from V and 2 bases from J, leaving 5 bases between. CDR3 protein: CSAVTGNTIYF. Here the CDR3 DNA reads TGCAGTGCCGTAACTGGAAACACCATATATTTT.

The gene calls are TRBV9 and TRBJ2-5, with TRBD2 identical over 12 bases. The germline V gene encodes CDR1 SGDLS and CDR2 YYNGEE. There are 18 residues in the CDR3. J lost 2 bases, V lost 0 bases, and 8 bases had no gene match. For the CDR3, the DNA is TGTGCCAGCAGCGTAGCTCTAGCGGGAGGGCCGGGGCAAGAGACCCAGTACTTC. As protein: CASSVALAGGPGQETQYF.

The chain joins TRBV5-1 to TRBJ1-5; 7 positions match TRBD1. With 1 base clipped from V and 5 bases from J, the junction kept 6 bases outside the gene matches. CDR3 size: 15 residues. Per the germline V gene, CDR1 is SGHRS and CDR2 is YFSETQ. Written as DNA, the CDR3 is TGCGCCAGCAGCTTGACAGGGGAGGTGCATCAGCCCCAGCATTTT. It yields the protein CASSLTGEVHQPQHF.

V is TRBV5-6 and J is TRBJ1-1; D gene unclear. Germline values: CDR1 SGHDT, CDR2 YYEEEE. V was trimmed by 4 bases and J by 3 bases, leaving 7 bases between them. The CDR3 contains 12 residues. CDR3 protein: CASSAQHTEAFF. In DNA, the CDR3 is TGTGCCAGCAGCGCACAGCACACTGAAGCTTTCTTT. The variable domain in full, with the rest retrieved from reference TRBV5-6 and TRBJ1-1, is DAGVTQSPTHLIKTRGQQVTLRCSPKSGHDTVSWYQQALGQGPQFIFQYYEEEERQRGNFPDRFSGHQFPNYSSELNVNALLLGDSALYLCASSAQHTEAFFGQGTRLTVV.

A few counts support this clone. DNA for the CDR3: TGCGCCAGCAGCCACGGGGACAGCCGAAATGAAAAACTGTTTTTT. It encodes CASSHGDSRNEKLFF. This rearrangement joins TRBV4-1 to TRBJ1-4, with 7 bases lining up with TRBD1. This CDR3 is 15 amino acids long. Germline CDR1 MGHRA, CDR2 YSYEKL. Trimming cost V 3 bases and J 5 bases; bases outside gene matches: 6.

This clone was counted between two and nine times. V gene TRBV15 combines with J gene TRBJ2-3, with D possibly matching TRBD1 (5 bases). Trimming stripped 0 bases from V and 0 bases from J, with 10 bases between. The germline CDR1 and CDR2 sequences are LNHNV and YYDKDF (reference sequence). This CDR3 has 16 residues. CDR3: CATSREGRASTDTQYF. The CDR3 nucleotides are TGTGCCACCAGCAGAGAGGGCAGGGCTAGCACAGATACGCAGTATTTT. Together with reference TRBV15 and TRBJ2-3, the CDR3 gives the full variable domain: DAMVIQNPRYQVTQFGKPVTLSCSQTLNHNVMYWYQQKSSQAPKLLFHYYDKDFNNEADTPDNFQSRRPNTSFCFLDIRSPGLGDTAMYLCATSREGRASTDTQYFGPGTRLTVL.

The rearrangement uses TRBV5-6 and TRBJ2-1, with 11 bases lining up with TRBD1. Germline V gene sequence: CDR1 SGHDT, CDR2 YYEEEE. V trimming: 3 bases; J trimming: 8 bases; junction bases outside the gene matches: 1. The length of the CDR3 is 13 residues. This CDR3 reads CASSWTGGYEQFF. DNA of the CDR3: TGTGCCAGCAGCTGGACAGGGGGCTATGAGCAGTTCTTC. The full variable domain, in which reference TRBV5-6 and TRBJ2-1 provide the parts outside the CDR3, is DAGVTQSPTHLIKTRGQQVTLRCSPKSGHDTVSWYQQALGQGPQFIFQYYEEEERQRGNFPDRFSGHQFPNYSSELNVNALLLGDSALYLCASSWTGGYEQFFGPGTRLTVL.

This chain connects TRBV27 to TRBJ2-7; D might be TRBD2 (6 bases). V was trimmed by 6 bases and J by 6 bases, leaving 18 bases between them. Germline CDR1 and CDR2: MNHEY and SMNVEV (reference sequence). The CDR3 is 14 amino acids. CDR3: CASRDAGSEAEQYF. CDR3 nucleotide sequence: TGTGCCAGCAGGGATGCGGGATCCGAAGCCGAGCAGTACTTC.